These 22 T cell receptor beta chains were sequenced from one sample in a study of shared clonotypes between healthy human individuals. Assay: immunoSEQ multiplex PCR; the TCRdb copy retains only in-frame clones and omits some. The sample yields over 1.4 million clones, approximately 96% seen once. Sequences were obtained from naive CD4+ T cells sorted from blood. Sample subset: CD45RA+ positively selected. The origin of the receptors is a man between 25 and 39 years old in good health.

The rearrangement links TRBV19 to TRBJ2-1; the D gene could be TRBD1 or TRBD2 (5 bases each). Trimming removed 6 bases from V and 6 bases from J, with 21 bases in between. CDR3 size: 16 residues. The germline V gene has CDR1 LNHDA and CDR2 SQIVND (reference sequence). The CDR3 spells CASRVTGTSLGNEQFF. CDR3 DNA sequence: TGTGCCAGTAGAGTAACGGGGACGTCGCTCGGCAATGAGCAGTTCTTC.

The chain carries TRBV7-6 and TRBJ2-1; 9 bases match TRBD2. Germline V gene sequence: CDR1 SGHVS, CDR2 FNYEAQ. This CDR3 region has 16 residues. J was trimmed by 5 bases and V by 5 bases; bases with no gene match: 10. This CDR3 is CASSEWTSVSNNEQFF. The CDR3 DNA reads TGTGCCAGCAGCGAGTGGACTAGCGTGTCCAACAATGAGCAGTTCTTC.

CDR3 protein: CSARPTSSYEQYF. The CDR3, as DNA: TGCAGCGCCCGACCAACCAGCTCCTACGAGCAGTACTTC. The chain recombines TRBV29-1 with TRBJ2-7; D gene uncertain. The germline V gene has CDR1 SQVTM and CDR2 ANQGSEA. V lost 7 bases and J 0 bases, leaving 13 bases between the germline ends. The CDR3 sequence is 13 residues long.

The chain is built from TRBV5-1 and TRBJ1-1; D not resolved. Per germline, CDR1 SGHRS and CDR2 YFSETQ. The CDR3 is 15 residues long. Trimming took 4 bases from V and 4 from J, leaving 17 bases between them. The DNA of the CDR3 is TGCGCCAGCAGCGCCAAGGGCGGAGGCGGCACTGAAGCTTTCTTT. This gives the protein CASSAKGGGGTEAFF.

The CDR3 protein is CASSYPPGTLYEQYF. The CDR3 DNA follows: TGTGCCAGCAGTTACCCTCCCGGGACTCTCTACGAGCAGTACTTC. The V call is TRBV6-6, the J call TRBJ2-7; D may be TRBD2 (6 bases). The CDR3 length is 15 residues. Germline CDR1 reads MNHNY; CDR2 reads SVGAGI (reference sequence). The V end lost 2 bases, the J end lost 3 bases, and 14 bases lay between the germline ends.

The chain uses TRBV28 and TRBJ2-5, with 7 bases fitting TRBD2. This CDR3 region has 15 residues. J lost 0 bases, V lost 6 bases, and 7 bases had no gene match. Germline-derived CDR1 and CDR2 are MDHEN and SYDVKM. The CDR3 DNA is TGTGCCAGCAGGCCCGGGACTACGTACCAAGAGACCCAGTACTTC. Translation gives CASRPGTTYQETQYF.

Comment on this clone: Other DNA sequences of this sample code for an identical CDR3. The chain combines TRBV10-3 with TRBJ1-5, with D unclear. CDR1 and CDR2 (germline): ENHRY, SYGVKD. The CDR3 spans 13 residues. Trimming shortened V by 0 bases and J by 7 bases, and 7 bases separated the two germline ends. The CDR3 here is CAISESGGQPQHF. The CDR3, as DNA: TGTGCCATCAGTGAGTCGGGTGGGCAGCCCCAGCATTTT.

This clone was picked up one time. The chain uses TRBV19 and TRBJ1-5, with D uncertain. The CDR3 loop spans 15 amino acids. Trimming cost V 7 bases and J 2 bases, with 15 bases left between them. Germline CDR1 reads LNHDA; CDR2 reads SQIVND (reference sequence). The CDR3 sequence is CASNYGITGNQPQHF. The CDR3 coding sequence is TGTGCCAGTAATTACGGGATAACCGGCAATCAGCCCCAGCATTTT.

The CDR3 DNA reads as TGCGCCAGCACCTCCACAGGGGGTATCTCCTACGAGCAGTACTTC. This sequence encodes CASTSTGGISYEQYF. This sequence joins TRBV5-1 and TRBJ2-7; TRBD1 matches 8 bases. Trimming cost V 6 bases and J 0 bases; bases outside gene matches: 8. This CDR3 comprises 15 residues. CDR1 SGHRS and CDR2 YFSETQ come from the germline V gene.

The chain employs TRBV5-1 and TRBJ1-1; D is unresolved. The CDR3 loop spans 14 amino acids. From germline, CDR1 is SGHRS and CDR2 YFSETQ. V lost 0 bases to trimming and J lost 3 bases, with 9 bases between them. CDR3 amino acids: CASSLAGQHTEAFF. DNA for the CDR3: TGCGCCAGCAGCTTGGCCGGGCAGCACACTGAAGCTTTCTTT.

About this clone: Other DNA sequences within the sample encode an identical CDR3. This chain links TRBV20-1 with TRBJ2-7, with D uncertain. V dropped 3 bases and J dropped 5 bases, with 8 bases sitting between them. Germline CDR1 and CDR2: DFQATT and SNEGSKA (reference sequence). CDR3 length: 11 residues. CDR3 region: CSARVTHEQYF. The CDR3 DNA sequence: TGCAGTGCTAGGGTGACCCACGAGCAGTACTTC.

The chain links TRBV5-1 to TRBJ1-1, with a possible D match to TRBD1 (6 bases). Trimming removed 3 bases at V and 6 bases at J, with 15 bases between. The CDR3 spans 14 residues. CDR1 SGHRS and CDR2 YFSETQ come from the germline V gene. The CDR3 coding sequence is TGCGCCAGCAGCTATGAACGACAGGTTGCTGAAGCTTTCTTT. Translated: CASSYERQVAEAFF.

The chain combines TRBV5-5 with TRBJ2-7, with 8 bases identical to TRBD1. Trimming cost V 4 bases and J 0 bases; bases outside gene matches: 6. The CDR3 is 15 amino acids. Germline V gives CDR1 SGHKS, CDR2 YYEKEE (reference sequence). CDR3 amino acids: CASSQGQVNSYEQYF. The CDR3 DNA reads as TGTGCCAGCAGCCAGGGACAGGTGAACTCCTACGAGCAGTACTTC.

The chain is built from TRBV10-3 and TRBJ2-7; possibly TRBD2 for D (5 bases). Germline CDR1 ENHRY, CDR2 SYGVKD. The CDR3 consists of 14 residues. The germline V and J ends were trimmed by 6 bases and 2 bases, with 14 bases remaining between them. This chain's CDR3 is CAIRSLDSAYEQYF. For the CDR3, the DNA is TGTGCCATCAGGTCCTTGGACTCGGCCTACGAGCAGTACTTC.

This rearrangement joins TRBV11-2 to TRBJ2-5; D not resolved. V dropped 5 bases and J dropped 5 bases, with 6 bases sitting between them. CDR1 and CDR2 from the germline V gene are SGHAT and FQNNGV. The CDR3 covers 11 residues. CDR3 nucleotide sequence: TGTGCCAGCAGCCCCGAGGAGACCCAGTACTTC. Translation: CASSPEETQYF.

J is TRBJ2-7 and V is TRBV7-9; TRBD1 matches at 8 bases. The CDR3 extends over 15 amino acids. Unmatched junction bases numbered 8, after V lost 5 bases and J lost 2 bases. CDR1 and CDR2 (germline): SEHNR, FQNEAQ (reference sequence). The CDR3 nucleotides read TGTGCCAGCAGCCGACAGGGGTCTGCTACCTACGAGCAGTACTTC. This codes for CASSRQGSATYEQYF.

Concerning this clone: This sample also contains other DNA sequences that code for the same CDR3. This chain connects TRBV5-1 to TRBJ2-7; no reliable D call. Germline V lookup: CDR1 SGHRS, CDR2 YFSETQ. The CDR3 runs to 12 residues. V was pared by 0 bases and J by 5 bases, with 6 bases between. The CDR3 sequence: CASSLEGHEQYF. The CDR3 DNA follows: TGCGCCAGCAGCTTGGAAGGGCACGAGCAGTACTTC.

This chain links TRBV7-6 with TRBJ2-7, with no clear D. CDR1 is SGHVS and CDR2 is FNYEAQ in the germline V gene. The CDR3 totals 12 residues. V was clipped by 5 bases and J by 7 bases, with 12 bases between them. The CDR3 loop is CASSPWGEEQYF. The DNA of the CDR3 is TGTGCCAGCAGCCCCTGGGGTGAAGAGCAGTACTTC.

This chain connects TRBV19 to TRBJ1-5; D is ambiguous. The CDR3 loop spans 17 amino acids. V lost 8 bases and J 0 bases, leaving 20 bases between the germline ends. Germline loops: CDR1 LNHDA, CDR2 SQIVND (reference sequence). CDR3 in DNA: TGTGCCAGTGGCCTCCAACAAAGCCTGTATAGCAATCAGCCCCAGCATTTT. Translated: CASGLQQSLYSNQPQHF.

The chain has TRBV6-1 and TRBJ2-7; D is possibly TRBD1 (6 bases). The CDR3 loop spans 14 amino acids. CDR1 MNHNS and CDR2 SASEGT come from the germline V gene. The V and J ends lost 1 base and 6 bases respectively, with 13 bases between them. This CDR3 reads CASSEVRGGGEQYF. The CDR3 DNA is TGTGCCAGCAGTGAAGTCAGGGGCGGTGGCGAGCAGTACTTC.

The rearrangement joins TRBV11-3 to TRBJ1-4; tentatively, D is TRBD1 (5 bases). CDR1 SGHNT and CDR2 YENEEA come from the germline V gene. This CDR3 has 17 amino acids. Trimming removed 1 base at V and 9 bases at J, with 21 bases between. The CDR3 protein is CASSLVRPDGAEQKLFF. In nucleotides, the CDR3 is TGTGCCAGCAGCTTAGTAAGACCCGACGGGGCAGAGCAAAAACTGTTTTTT. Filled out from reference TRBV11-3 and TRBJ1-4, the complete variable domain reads EAGVVQSPRYKIIEKKQPVAFWCNPISGHNTLYWYLQNLGQGPELLIRYENEEAVDDSQLPKDRFSAERLKGVDSTLKIQPAELGDSAVYLCASSLVRPDGAEQKLFFGSGTQLSVL.

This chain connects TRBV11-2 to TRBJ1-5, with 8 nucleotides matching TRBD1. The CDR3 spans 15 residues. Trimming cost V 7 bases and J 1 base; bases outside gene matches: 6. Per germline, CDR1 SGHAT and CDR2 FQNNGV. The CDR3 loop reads CASTLDRVSNQPQHF. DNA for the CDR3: TGTGCCAGCACCCTGGACAGGGTCAGCAATCAGCCCCAGCATTTT.